A selection of T cell receptor beta chains follows, all from one sample in a study of T cell repertoires in cytomegalovirus infection. MiXCR, applied by TCRdb to the reads, yields one record per CDR3 protein. The sample records more than 500,000 distinct CDR3 sequences, 16% being singletons. The sample consisted of CD8+ T cells from PBMCs. The origin of the receptors is a human donor in good health (CMV status not recorded). Some clones in this sample may be carry-over from other donors' samples. Both conserved end residues are part of each CDR3. Fields, in order: J gene, clone size, V gene, D gene, CDR3 length, CDR3 DNA, CDR3 protein. A D gene is named only where the DNA matches it firmly. Clone sizes are given selectively: once, few, many, or a class where the clone is expanded.

TRBJ2-7 | many | TRBV7-9 | TRBD2 | 16 | TGTGCCAGCAGCCCTCCGGGTGGGAGGGAGGACTACGAGCAGTACTTC | CASSPPGGREDYEQYF
TRBJ1-5 | once | TRBV20-1 | TRBD1 | 17 | TGCAGTGCTCCCAACCTCCTACAGGGGGTGATTAATCAGCCCCAGCATTTT | CSAPNLLQGVINQPQHF
TRBJ2-7 | many | TRBV6-1 | TRBD2 | 13 | TGTGCCAGTTGGACTAGCCGTTCCTACGAGCAGTACTTC | CASWTSRSYEQYF
TRBJ1-1 | once | TRBV25-1 | . | 16 | TGTGCCAGCAGCCTAAAGGGAGGGGGATTGAGCACTGAAGCTTGCTTT | CASSLKGGGLSTEACF
TRBJ2-7 | few | TRBV5-6 | . | 14 | TGTGCCAGCAGCCACCGGGACGGACGATACGAGCAGTACTTC | CASSHRDGRYEQYF
TRBJ2-7 | many | TRBV27 | TRBD1 | 18 | TGTGCCAGCAGTTTATATCCGGGACAGGGAGCTTCTACCTACGAGCAGTACTTC | CASSLYPGQGASTYEQYF
TRBJ1-5 | many | TRBV2 | TRBD1 | 16 | TGTGCCAGCAGTTACATCCTCCGGACAGGGAATCAGCCCCAGCATTTT | CASSYILRTGNQPQHF
TRBJ2-7 | . | TRBV27 | . | 13 | TGTGCCAGATACACTCCCAGGTTCTACGAGCAGTACTTC | CARYTPRFYEQYF
TRBJ1-4 | few | TRBV10-3 | TRBD1 | 16 | TGTGCCATCAGTGCGGGACAGGGGGCGGATAATGAAAAACTGTTTTTT | CAISAGQGADNEKLFF
TRBJ2-3 | many | TRBV28 | . | 15 | TGTGCCAGCAGTTTACTACTGACAGTCACAGATACGCAGTATTTT | CASSLLLTVTDTQYF
TRBJ2-2 | few | TRBV7-3 | TRBD2 | 15 | TGTGCCAGCAGCTTAATGGGGGAGGGCCCCGGGGAGCTGTTTTTT | CASSLMGEGPGELFF
TRBJ2-2 | few | TRBV5-6 | . | 16 | TGTGCCAGCACCCTCGAGGAGGGGGAGGGCACCGGGGAGCTGTTTTTT | CASTLEEGEGTGELFF
TRBJ2-5 | . | TRBV5-4 | TRBD2 | 16 | TGTGCCAGCAGCTTGGTAGCGGGAGGGCCGCAAGAGACCCAGTACTTC | CASSLVAGGPQETQYF
TRBJ2-1 | few | TRBV7-9 | . | 15 | TGTGCCAGCAGCTTAGCGGGGGCCTCCGCCAATGAGCAGTTCTTC | CASSLAGASANEQFF
TRBJ1-2 | . | TRBV5-6 | TRBD1 | 15 | TGTGCCAGCAGCCCGGGTGGACAGGGGGTGGGAGGCTACACCTTC | CASSPGGQGVGGYTF
TRBJ2-7 | once | TRBV12-3/TRBV12-4 | . | 16 | TGTGCAAGCAGTCCTACACTATCGGGGCGGACTTACGAGCAGTACTTC | CASSPTLSGRTYEQYF
TRBJ2-1 | many | TRBV6-5 | TRBD2 | 17 | TGTGCCAGCAGTTCGCCTAGCGGGAGGTCCCCCCACAATGAGCAGTTCTTC | CASSSPSGRSPHNEQFF
TRBJ2-7 | many | TRBV7-3 | TRBD2 | 15 | TGTGCCAGCAGCTCGGGACTAGCGGGAGTAGACGAGCAGTACTTC | CASSSGLAGVDEQYF
TRBJ2-1 | many | TRBV25-1 | TRBD2 | 14 | TGTGCCAGCACGCGGGAGGGTGTCGCCAATGAGCAGTTCTTC | CASTREGVANEQFF
TRBJ1-1 | many | TRBV27 | . | 14 | TGTGCCAGCAGTTTACCAGGGATAAACACTGAAGCTTTCTTT | CASSLPGINTEAFF
TRBJ2-7 | few | TRBV5-1 | . | 15 | TGCGCCAGCAGCTTGGAACCATCCCCCTCCTACGAGCAGTACTTC | CASSLEPSPSYEQYF
TRBJ1-2 | many | TRBV12-3/TRBV12-4 | . | 11 | TGTGCCAGCAGTTTGAGGGATGGCTACACCTTC | CASSLRDGYTF
TRBJ1-5 | . | TRBV27 | TRBD1 | 16 | TGTGCCAGCAGTCTGACAGGGGTCTATAGCAATCAGCCCCAGCATTTT | CASSLTGVYSNQPQHF
TRBJ2-5 | many | TRBV5-4 | TRBD2 | 16 | TGTGCCAGCAGCCTTCGCCGGGAGCGGGAGTGTGAGACCCAGTACTTC | CASSLRRERECETQYF
TRBJ2-1 | . | TRBV9 | TRBD1 | 14 | TGTGCCAGCAGGACAGGGCTCGAGATCACTGAGCAGTTCTTC | CASRTGLEITEQFF
TRBJ2-1 | . | TRBV20-1 | TRBD2 | 19 | TGCAGTGCTAGAGATGCCGGACTAGCGGGAGGGCACTGGTACAATGAGCAGTTCTTC | CSARDAGLAGGHWYNEQFF
TRBJ2-1 | . | TRBV30 | . | 14 | TGTGCCTGGAGCGTTGGGGGCTCCTACAATGAGCAGTTCTTC | CAWSVGGSYNEQFF
TRBJ2-1 | many | TRBV4-1 | TRBD2 | 15 | TGCGCCAGCAGCCAAGGGCTAGCGGGGCTCGATGAGCAGTTCTTC | CASSQGLAGLDEQFF
TRBJ2-3 | . | TRBV19 | TRBD1 | 16 | TGTGCCACCGCAAGGGAGGTCGGGACAGGGGCAGATACGCAGTATTTT | CATAREVGTGADTQYF
TRBJ1-5 | many | TRBV27 | . | 14 | TGTGCCAGCAGTTTCAGTGGCAACAATCAGCCCCAGCATTTT | CASSFSGNNQPQHF
TRBJ2-1 | many | TRBV7-3 | TRBD2 | 13 | TGTGCCAGCAGCCCCAGCGGGGGGGGTGAGCAGTTCTTC | CASSPSGGGEQFF
TRBJ2-1 | few | TRBV28 | TRBD1 | 14 | TGTGCCAGCAGTTTTATGGACAGGAACAATGAGCAGTTCTTC | CASSFMDRNNEQFF
TRBJ1-5 | many | TRBV7-9 | . | 16 | TGTGCCAGCAGCTCCGACAGCGGATATAGCAATCAGCCCCAGCATTTT | CASSSDSGYSNQPQHF
TRBJ2-6 | many | TRBV7-3 | TRBD2 | 15 | TGTGCCAGCAGCTTAAGCGGGGGAAGGGCCAACGTCCTGACTTTC | CASSLSGGRANVLTF
TRBJ1-2 | few | TRBV27 | . | 14 | TGTGCCAGCAGCCCCTCCGGGACGTCCTATGGCTACACCTTC | CASSPSGTSYGYTF
TRBJ2-1 | many | TRBV7-9 | TRBD1 | 16 | TGTGCCAGCAGCCCAGGGACAGGGGAGTCCTACAATGAGCAGTTCTTC | CASSPGTGESYNEQFF
TRBJ1-4 | . | TRBV19 | . | 16 | TGTGCCAGTACCCTCCGGGACCTTGCAACTAATGAAAAACTGTTTTTT | CASTLRDLATNEKLFF
TRBJ2-5 | . | TRBV5-1 | . | 15 | TGCGCCAGCAGCTTGGATTGGGGGAGTAAGGGGACCCAGTACTTC | CASSLDWGSKGTQYF
TRBJ2-6 | few | TRBV19 | TRBD2 | 14 | TGTGCCAGTCGGGAGGGGACCGGGGCCAACGTCCTGACTTTC | CASREGTGANVLTF
TRBJ2-7 | once | TRBV7-6 | . | 12 | TGTGCCGGCAAACGGAGGGGGAACGAGCAGTACTTC | CAGKRRGNEQYF
TRBJ1-1 | . | TRBV5-4 | . | 15 | TGTGCCAGCAGCTTGGTCGGAACAGGGAACACTGAAGCTTTCTTT | CASSLVGTGNTEAFF
TRBJ2-5 | many | TRBV7-9 | . | 15 | TGTGCCAGCAGCGTACCTAGGGGCAACCAAGAGACCCAGTACTTC | CASSVPRGNQETQYF
TRBJ2-2 | few | TRBV7-4 | TRBD1 | 19 | TGTGCCAGCAGCACACGCAACCGGGACAGGGACAGGCACACCGGGGAGCTGTTTTTT | CASSTRNRDRDRHTGELFF
TRBJ2-1 | many | TRBV4-1 | . | 17 | TGCGCCAGCAGCCAAAAGGGGGGGGGGGACGGGTGGCATGAGCAGTTCTTC | CASSQKGGGDGWHEQFF